This T cell receptor (beta chain) comes out of a study of T cells in Graves' hyperthyroidism and ophthalmopathy. Amplification of TCR beta CDR3 regions was performed using RNA transcripts as template. HTBI primers drove first-round RT-PCR of the TCR CDR3. TCRdb re-called the multiplex PCR reads through MiXCR, storing one row per CDR3 protein. The table lists 200,000 to 250,000 distinct CDR3 sequences, roughly 18% of them singletons, with approximately 50% in the top ten. CDR1 is KGHDR and CDR2 is SFDVKD in the germline V gene. The CDR3 covers 17 residues. The V and J ends lost 3 bases and 4 bases, in that order; junction bases with no gene match: 6. This clonotype was found a few times. Diagnoses used clinical symptoms, serum thyroxine and TRAb, thyroid ultrasound and orbital computed tomography.

The sequence was obtained from a man in his fifties with Graves' hyperthyroidism. The specimen was blood. The rearrangement uses TRBV24-1 and TRBJ2-2, with TRBD1 identical over 11 bases. The CDR3 DNA is TGTGCCACCAGTGATCGTCCGGGACAGGGGGGCACCGGGGAGCTGTTTTTT. Protein product: CATSDRPGQGGTGELFF.